This TCR beta chain was captured by sequencing in a study of shared clonotypes between healthy human individuals. The deep-level immunoSEQ assay was used. The assay was immunoSEQ multiplex PCR, and TCRdb's table has in-frame clones only and misses some. Among around 2,000,000 clones, approximately 94% were seen once, and the ten largest hold approximately 1.2%. This clone showed up just a few times. The CDR3 contains 15 residues. Germline values: CDR1 SGHNT, CDR2 YYREEE (reference sequence). V shed 7 bases and J shed 9 bases, with 20 bases lying between them. The naive CD8 subset, CD45RO-negative cells positively selected for CCR7, excluded terminally differentiated effector memory CD45RA+ cells.

The chain employs TRBV5-4 and TRBJ1-6; the D is unclear. The origin of this receptor is a man aged 18-30 years in good health. The source material was naive CD8+ T cells sorted from blood. The CDR3 DNA reads TGTGCCAGCTCGGAGGCCGAATCGGCGGGTTCACCCCTCCACTTT. Residues: CASSEAESAGSPLHF.